This T cell receptor (beta chain) came from a study of regulatory T cells in long-lasting Graves disease. In germline, CDR1 is MNHEY, CDR2 SVGAGI. Trimming took off 1 base at V and 10 bases at J, with 11 bases between the two ends. The CDR3 has 14 residues. iRepertoire HTBI primers and Arm-PCR of CDR3 regions built TCR beta libraries. TCRdb reprocessed the multiplex PCR reads via MiXCR and lists one record per CDR3 protein. The repertoire holds roughly 700,000 distinct CDR3 sequences, with 25% to 30% as singletons. This clonotype has a handful of counts. The target antigen is unknown. Time point: persistent/refractory GD, antithyroid drugs over 5 years with positive TRAb. Isolated PBMC RNA provided the starting material for the TCR library. The study, taken as a whole, reports: Repertoires from persistent disease leaned toward TRBV28, TRBJ1-2 and TRBJ2-5.

This chain joins TRBV6-5 and TRBJ1-6; no firm D call. The source material was peripheral blood mononuclear cells (PBMCs), sampled when the disease was refractory, from a patient treated with antithyroid drugs. This receptor was taken from a female donor with Graves disease. DNA for the CDR3: TGTGCCAGCAGTTACTTGGGTGTTTTATCACCCCTCCACTTT. Translated, it gives CASSYLGVLSPLHF.